The 3 T cell receptor beta chains below were found in one sample sequenced in a study of cytomegalovirus exposure and HLA in healthy donors (dated by TCRdb to about 2017). The method was the immunoSEQ multiplex PCR assay. For the multiplex PCR, a mixture combining 60 forward primers for TCR Vbeta segments and 13 reverse primers for TCR Jbeta segments was used. TCRdb took over this immuneACCESS table, retaining in-frame rearrangements with V and J assigned. Such tables are incomplete; in checked studies, under half of the missing clones stem from an unresolved V gene, and the remainder is unexplained. The sample records about 200,000 clones, around 83% of which are singletons. The biggest ten clones account for 1.1% of the sample. Sequencing input: PBMCs. The source is a woman aged 40 to 55 in good health and CMV-seronegative.

This chain links TRBV6-1 with TRBJ2-1; 8 bases fit TRBD2. This CDR3 is 14 amino acids long. Germline V gives CDR1 MNHNS, CDR2 SASEGT. V trimming: 3 bases; J trimming: 7 bases; junction bases outside the gene matches: 5. This CDR3 is CASSDQRGSNEQFF. The CDR3 nucleotides read TGTGCCAGCAGTGATCAGCGGGGGTCGAATGAGCAGTTCTTC.

The genes are TRBV11-3 and TRBJ2-7; 9 bases line up with TRBD1. Germline V gene sequence: CDR1 SGHNT, CDR2 YENEEA. J gave up 4 bases and V 5 bases, and 6 bases lay outside the gene matches. CDR3 length: 14 amino acids. As DNA, the CDR3 is TGTGCCAGCAGCCCTCGCGGGACAGGGTACGAGCAGTACTTC. Translation gives CASSPRGTGYEQYF.

In its sample, this clone was seen a few times. The genes are TRBV15 and TRBJ1-5; no clear D gene. V lost 0 bases and J lost 9, with 9 bases in between. The CDR3 length is 13 residues. The V gene's germline CDR1 is LNHNV and CDR2 YYDKDF (reference sequence). Here the CDR3 reads CATSRERAGPQHF. The DNA of the CDR3 is TGTGCCACCAGCAGAGAGAGGGCAGGGCCCCAGCATTTT.